This entry concerns a single T cell receptor (beta chain). The antigen is not known. TCRdb's table, derived via immunoSEQ multiplex PCR, lists solely in-frame clones and lacks some. The sample lists just over 65,000 clones; more than 70% were seen once. The data belong to a study of a mutant IDH1 vaccine in newly diagnosed glioma. Study details: Once 4-6 weeks had passed after radiotherapy alone, vaccination started, or it started with temozolomide cycles. Standard pretreatment was either radiotherapy, temozolomide, or, for most, radiochemotherapy with temozolomide.

As to time point: week 35, safety follow-up. Topical imiquimod accompanied each vaccine dose, which consisted of 300 ug of mutant IDH1 20-mer peptide. The study gave patients eight vaccinations in weeks 1, 3, 5, 7, 11, 15, 19, 23. Study outcomes and limitations: Changes in the top peripheral T cell clonotypes seemingly had no bearing on pseudoprogression.

V shed 6 bases and J 5 bases; nucleotides not matched to a gene: 11. The germline V gene has CDR1 SGHRS and CDR2 YFSETQ. The CDR3 runs to 16 residues. The chain recombines TRBV5-1 with TRBJ2-5; the match to TRBD2 covers 12 bases. The sequence was obtained from a man in his late teens or twenties with glioma. Source: PBMCs, taken from a glioma patient whose treatment included an IDH1 peptide vaccine. The CDR3 loop is CASMAGLAGRTETQYF. For the CDR3, the DNA is TGCGCCAGCATGGCCGGACTAGCGGGAAGGACGGAGACCCAGTACTTC.